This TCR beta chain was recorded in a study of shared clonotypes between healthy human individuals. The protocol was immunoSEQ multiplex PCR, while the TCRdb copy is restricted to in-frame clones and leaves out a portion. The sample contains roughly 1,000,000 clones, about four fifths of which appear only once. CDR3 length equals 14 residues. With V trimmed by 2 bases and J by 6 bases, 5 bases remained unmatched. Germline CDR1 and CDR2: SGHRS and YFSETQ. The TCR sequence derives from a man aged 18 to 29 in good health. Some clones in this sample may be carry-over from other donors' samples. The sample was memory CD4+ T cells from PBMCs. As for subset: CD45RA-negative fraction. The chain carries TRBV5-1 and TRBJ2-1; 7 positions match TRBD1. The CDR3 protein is CASSFRTGTNEQFF. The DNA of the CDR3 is TGCGCCAGCAGCTTTCGGACAGGTACCAATGAGCAGTTCTTC.